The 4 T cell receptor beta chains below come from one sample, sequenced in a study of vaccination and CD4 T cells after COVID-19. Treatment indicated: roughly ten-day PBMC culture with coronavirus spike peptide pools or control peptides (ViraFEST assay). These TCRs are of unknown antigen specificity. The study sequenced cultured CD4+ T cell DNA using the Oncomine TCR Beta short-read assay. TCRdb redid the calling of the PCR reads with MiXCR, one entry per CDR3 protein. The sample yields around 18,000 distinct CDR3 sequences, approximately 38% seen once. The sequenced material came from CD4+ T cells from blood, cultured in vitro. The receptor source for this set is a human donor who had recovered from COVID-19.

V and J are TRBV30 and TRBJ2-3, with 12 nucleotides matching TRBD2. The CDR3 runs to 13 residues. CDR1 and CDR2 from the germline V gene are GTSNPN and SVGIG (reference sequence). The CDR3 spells CAHGLAGTDTQYF. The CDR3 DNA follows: TGTGCGCACGGACTAGCGGGAACAGATACGCAGTATTTT.

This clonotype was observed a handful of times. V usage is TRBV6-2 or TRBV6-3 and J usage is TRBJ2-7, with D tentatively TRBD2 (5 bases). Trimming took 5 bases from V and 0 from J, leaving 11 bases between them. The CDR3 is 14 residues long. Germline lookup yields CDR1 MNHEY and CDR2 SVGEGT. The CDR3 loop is CASSNSASSYEQYF. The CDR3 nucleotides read TGTGCCAGCAGTAATAGCGCGAGCTCCTACGAGCAGTACTTC.

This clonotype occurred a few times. The CDR3 is CATSDRGPVETQYF. CDR3 coding DNA: TGTGCCACCAGTGACAGGGGGCCTGTTGAGACCCAGTACTTC. The V and J genes are TRBV24-1 and TRBJ2-5; the match to TRBD1 covers 8 bases. Germline lookup yields CDR1 KGHDR and CDR2 SFDVKD. This CDR3 comprises 14 residues. Germline trimming cut 4 bases from V and 5 bases from J; bases unmatched to any gene: 5.

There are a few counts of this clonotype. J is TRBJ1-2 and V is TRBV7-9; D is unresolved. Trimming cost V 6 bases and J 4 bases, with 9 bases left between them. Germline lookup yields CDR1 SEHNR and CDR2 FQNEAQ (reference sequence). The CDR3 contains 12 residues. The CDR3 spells CASSLDGYGYTF. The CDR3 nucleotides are TGTGCCAGCAGTCTCGACGGCTATGGCTACACCTTC.